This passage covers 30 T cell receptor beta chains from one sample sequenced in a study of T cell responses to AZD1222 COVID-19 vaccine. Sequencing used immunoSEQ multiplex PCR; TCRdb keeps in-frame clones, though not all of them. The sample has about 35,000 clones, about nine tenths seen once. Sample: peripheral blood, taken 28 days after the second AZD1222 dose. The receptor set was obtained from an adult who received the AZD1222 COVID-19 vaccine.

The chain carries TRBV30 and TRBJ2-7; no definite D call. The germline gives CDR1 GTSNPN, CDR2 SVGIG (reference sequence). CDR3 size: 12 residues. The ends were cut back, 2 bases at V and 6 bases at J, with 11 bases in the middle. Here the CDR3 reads CAWSPQHSEQYF. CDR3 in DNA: TGTGCCTGGAGTCCACAGCACAGCGAGCAGTACTTC.

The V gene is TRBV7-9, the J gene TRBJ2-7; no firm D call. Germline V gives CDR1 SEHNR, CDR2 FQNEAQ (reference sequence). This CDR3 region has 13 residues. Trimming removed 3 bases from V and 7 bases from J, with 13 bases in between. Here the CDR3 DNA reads TGTGCCAGCAGCTTCTCCGCCCCTCGGGAGCAGTACTTC. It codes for CASSFSAPREQYF.

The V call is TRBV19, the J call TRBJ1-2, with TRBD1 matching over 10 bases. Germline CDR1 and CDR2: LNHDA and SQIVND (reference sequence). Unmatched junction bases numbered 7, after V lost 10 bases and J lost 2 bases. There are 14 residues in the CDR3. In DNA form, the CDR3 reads TGTGCCACCCTATGGACAGGGGGAAACTATGGCTACACCTTC. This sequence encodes CATLWTGGNYGYTF.

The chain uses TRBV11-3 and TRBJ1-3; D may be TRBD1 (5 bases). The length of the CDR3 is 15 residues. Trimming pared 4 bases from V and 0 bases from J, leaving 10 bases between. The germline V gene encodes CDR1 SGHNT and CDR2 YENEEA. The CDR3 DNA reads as TGTGCCAGCAGCTGGGGCAGCCACTCTGGAAACACCATATATTTT. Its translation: CASSWGSHSGNTIYF.

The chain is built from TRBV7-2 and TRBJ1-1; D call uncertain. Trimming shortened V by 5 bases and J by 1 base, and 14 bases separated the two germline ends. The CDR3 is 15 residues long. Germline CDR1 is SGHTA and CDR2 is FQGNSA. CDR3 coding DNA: TGTGCCAGCAGCCCATACAGTCAACCGAACACTGAAGCTTTCTTT. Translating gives CASSPYSQPNTEAFF.

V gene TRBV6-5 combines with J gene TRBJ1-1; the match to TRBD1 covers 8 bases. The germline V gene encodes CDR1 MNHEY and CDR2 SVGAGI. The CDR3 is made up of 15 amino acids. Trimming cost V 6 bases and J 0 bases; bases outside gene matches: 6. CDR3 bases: TGTGCCAGCAGAAAGCCAGGGGGCCTGAACACTGAAGCTTTCTTT. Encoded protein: CASRKPGGLNTEAFF.

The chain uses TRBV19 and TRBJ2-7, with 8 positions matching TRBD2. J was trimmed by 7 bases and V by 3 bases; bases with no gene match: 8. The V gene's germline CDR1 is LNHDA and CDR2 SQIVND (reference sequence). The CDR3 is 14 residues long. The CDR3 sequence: CASSMAGGSGEQYF. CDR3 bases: TGTGCCAGTAGTATGGCGGGAGGTTCGGGTGAGCAGTACTTC.

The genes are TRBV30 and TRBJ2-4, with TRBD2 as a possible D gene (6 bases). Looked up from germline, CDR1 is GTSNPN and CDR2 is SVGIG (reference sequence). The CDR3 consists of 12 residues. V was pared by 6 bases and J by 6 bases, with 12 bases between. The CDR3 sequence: CACEVGGNIQYF. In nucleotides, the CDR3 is TGTGCCTGTGAGGTGGGGGGAAACATTCAGTACTTC. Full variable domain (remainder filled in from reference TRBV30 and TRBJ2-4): SQTIHQWPATLVQPVGSPLSLECTVEGTSNPNLYWYRQAAGRGLQLLFYSVGIGQISSEVPQNLSASRPQDRQFILSSKKLLLSDSGFYLCACEVGGNIQYFGAGTRLSVL.

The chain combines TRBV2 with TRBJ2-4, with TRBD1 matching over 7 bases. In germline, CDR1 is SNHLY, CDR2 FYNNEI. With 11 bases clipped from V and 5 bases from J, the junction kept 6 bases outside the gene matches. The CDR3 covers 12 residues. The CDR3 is CAGRDRENIQYF. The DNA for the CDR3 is TGTGCCGGTCGGGACAGAGAAAACATTCAGTACTTC.

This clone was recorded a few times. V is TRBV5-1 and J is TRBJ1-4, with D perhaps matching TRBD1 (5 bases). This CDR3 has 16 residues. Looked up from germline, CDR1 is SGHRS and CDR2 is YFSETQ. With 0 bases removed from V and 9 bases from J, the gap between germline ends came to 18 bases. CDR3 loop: CASSLADSGGGKKLFF. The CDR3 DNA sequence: TGCGCCAGCAGCTTGGCCGATTCTGGGGGAGGTAAAAAACTGTTTTTT.

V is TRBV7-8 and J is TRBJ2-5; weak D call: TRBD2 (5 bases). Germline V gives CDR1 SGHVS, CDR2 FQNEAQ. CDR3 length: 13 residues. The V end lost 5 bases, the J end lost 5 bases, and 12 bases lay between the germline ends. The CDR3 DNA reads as TGTGCCAGCAGCCGCGGACTGAGGGAGACCCAGTACTTC. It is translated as CASSRGLRETQYF.

CDR3 residues: CASSARPQRETQYF. CDR3 sequence (DNA): TGTGCCAGCAGTGCTAGGCCCCAGCGCGAGACCCAGTACTTC. The rearrangement links TRBV2 to TRBJ2-5; D is unclear. Between the trimmed V and J ends, which lost 4 bases and 5 bases, there was a span of 14 bases. This CDR3 has 14 residues. Germline lookup yields CDR1 SNHLY and CDR2 FYNNEI.

The CDR3 nucleotides are TGTGCCAGCAGCTTTGACAGTCTCCTGGGCTACACCTTC. It yields the protein CASSFDSLLGYTF. This chain uses TRBV7-2 with TRBJ1-2, with D possibly matching TRBD1 (5 bases). CDR1 SGHTA and CDR2 FQGNSA come from the germline V gene. This CDR3 spans 13 amino acids. V was clipped by 3 bases and J by 8 bases, with 13 bases between them. Together with reference TRBV7-2 and TRBJ1-2, the CDR3 gives the full variable domain: GAGVSQSPSNKVTEKGKDVELRCDPISGHTALYWYRQSLGQGLEFLIYFQGNSAPDKSGLPSDRFSAERTGGSVSTLTIQRTQQEDSAVYLCASSFDSLLGYTFGSGTRLTVV.

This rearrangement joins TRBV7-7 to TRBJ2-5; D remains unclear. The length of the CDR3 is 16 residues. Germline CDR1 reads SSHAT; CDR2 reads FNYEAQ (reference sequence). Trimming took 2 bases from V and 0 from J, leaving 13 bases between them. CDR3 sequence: CASSLRAARDQETQYF. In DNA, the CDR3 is TGTGCCAGCAGCTTAAGGGCGGCGCGAGACCAAGAGACCCAGTACTTC.

CDR3 DNA sequence: TGTGCCACCAGCAGAGGTGGACGCTTGGGGCAGCCCCAGCATTTT. This sequence encodes CATSRGGRLGQPQHF. The chain couples TRBV15 to TRBJ1-5, with D unclear. V was pared by 1 base and J by 7 bases, with 14 bases between. The CDR3 sequence is 15 residues long. Germline loops: CDR1 LNHNV, CDR2 YYDKDF (reference sequence).

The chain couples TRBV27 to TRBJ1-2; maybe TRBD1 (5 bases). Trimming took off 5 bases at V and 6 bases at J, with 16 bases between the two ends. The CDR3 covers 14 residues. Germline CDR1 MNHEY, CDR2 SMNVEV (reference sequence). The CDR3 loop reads CASSPRDARDGYTF. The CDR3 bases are TGTGCCAGCAGTCCCCGGGACGCTCGGGATGGCTACACCTTC.

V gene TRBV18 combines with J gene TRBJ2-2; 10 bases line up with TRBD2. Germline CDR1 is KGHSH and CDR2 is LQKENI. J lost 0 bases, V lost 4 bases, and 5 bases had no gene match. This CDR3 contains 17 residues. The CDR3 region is CASSLAGGFANTGELFF. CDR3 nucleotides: TGTGCCAGCTCACTAGCGGGAGGATTCGCGAACACCGGGGAGCTGTTTTTT. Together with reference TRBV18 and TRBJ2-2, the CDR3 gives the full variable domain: NAGVMQNPRHLVRRRGQEARLRCSPMKGHSHVYWYRQLPEEGLKFMVYLQKENIIDESGMPKERFSAEFPKEGPSILRIQQVVRGDSAAYFCASSLAGGFANTGELFFGEGSRLTVL.

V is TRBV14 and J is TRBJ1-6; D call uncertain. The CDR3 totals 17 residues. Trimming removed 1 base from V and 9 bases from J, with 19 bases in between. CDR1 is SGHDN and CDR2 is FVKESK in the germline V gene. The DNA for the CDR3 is TGTGCCAGCAGCCAAGGAAGGGTCCGGGGTGCGGGTTCACCCCTCCACTTT. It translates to CASSQGRVRGAGSPLHF.

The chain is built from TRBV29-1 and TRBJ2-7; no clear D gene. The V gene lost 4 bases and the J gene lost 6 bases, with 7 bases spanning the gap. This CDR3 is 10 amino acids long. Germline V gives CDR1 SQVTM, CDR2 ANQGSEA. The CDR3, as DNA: TGCAGCGTTGGGTCTTCCGAGCAGTACTTC. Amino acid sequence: CSVGSSEQYF.

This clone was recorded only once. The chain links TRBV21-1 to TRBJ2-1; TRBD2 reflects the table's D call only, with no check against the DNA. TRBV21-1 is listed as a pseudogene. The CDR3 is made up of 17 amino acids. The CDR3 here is CASSGKPGLLVRDEQFF. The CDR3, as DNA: TGTGCCAGCAGCGGAAAACCGGGACTTCTAGTGCGGGATGAGCAGTTCTTC.

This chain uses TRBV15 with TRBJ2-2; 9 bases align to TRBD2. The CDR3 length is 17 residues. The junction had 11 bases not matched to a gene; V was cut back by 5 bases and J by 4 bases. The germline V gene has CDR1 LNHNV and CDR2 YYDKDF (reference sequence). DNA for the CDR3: TGTGCCACCAGCCCAGATCGGGGACTAGCAAGCACCGGGGAGCTGTTTTTT. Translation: CATSPDRGLASTGELFF.

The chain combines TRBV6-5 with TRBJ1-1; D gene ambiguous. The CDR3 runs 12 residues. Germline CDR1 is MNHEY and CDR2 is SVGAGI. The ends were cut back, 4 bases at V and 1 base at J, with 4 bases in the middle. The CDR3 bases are TGTGCCAGCAGTTCCGCGAACACTGAAGCTTTCTTT. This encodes CASSSANTEAFF.

CDR3: CASSLAQGPDTQYF. The CDR3 nucleotides read TGTGCCAGCAGCCTCGCACAGGGGCCAGATACGCAGTATTTT. The chain carries TRBV7-2 and TRBJ2-3; 7 positions match TRBD1. Germline assignment: CDR1 SGHTA and CDR2 FQGNSA. V was pared by 5 bases and J by 4 bases, with 6 bases of the junction left unmatched. This CDR3 is 14 amino acids long.

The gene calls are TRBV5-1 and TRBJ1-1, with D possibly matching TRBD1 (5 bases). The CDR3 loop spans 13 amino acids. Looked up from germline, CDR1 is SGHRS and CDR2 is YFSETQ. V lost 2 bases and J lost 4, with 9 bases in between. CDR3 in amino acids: CASSFAGSTEAFF. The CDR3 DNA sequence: TGCGCCAGCAGCTTTGCAGGGTCCACTGAAGCTTTCTTT. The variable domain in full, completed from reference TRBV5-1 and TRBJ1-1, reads KAGVTQTPRYLIKTRGQQVTLSCSPISGHRSVSWYQQTPGQGLQFLFEYFSETQRNKGNFPGRFSGRQFSNSRSEMNVSTLELGDSALYLCASSFAGSTEAFFGQGTRLTVV.

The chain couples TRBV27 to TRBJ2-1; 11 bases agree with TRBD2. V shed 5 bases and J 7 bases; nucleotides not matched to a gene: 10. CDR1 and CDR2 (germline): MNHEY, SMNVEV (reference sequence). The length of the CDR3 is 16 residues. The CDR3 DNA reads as TGTGCCAGCAGTGGTTTAGCGGGGGGGCATGAAAATGAGCAGTTCTTC. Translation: CASSGLAGGHENEQFF.

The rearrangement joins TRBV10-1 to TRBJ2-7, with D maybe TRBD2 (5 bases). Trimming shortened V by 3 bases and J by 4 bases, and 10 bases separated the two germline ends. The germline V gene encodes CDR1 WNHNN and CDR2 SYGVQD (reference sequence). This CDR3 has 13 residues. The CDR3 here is CASSESGGYEQYF. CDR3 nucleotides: TGCGCCAGCAGTGAAAGCGGAGGTTACGAGCAGTACTTC.

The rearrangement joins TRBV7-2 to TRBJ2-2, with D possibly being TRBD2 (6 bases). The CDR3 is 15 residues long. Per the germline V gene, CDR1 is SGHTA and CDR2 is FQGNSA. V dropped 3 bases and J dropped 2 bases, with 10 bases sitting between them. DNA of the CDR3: TGTGCCAGCAGCTTCACTAGCTTAAACACCGGGGAGCTGTTTTTT. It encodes CASSFTSLNTGELFF.

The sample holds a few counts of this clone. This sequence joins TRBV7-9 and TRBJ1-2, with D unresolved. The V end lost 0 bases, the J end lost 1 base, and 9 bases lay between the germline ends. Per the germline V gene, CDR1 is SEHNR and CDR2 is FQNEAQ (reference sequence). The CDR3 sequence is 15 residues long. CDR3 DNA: TGTGCCAGCAGCTTAGCGGTGGCAGATAACTATGGCTACACCTTC. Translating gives CASSLAVADNYGYTF.

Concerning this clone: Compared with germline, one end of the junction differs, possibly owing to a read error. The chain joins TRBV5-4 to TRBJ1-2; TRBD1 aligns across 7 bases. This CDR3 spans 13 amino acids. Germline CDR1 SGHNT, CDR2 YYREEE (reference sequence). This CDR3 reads CASSESNDRAAIF. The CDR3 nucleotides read TGTGCCAGCAGCGAATCTAACGACAGGGCTGCGATCTTC. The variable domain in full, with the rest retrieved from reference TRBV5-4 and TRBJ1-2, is ETGVTQSPTHLIKTRGQQVTLRCSSQSGHNTVSWYQQALGQGPQFIFQYYREEENGRGNFPPRFSGLQFPNYSSELNVNALELDDSALYLCASSESNDRAAIFGSGTRLTVV.

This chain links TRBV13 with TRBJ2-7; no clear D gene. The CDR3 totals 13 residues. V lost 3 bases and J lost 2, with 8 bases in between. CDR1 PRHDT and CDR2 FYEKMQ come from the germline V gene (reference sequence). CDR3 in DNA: TGTGCCAGCAGCTTTGGCCAGACCTACGAGCAGTACTTC. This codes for CASSFGQTYEQYF. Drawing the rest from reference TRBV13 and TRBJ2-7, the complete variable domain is AAGVIQSPRHLIKEKRETATLKCYPIPRHDTVYWYQQGPGQDPQFLISFYEKMQSDKGSIPDRFSAQQFSDYHSELNMSSLELGDSALYFCASSFGQTYEQYFGPGTRLTVT.